This T cell receptor (beta chain) is from a study of response to subunit inactivated influenza vaccine. Notes on the study in general: The authors offered the suggestion that each seasonal influenza vaccination recruits few new T cells.

This clonotype has only a few counts. Its antigen is unknown. TCRdb re-called the RT-PCR reads through MiXCR, storing one row per CDR3 protein. Of 800,000 to 1,000,000 distinct CDR3 sequences listed, 21% were seen once; the top ten hold roughly a tenth. Source: PBMCs from blood, taken roughly 5 days after vaccination. This receptor was identified in a man aged 50 to 59 who received an inactivated influenza vaccine.

Written as DNA, the CDR3 is TGTGCCAGCAGCCCGAGGGGAGGCTTGGATACGCAGTATTTT. Translation gives CASSPRGGLDTQYF. The chain joins TRBV11-2 to TRBJ2-3, with TRBD2 as a possible D gene (6 bases). This CDR3 contains 14 residues. CDR1 is SGHAT and CDR2 is FQNNGV in the germline V gene. V was trimmed by 5 bases and J by 6 bases, leaving 15 bases between them.